Below are 17 T cell receptor beta chains sequenced from a single sample in a study of blood T cell repertoires in COVID-19. Clones were read by immunoSEQ multiplex PCR, and TCRdb kept only the in-frame ones, dropping some. The sample contains 180,000 or so clones, roughly 84% of which appear only once. Sequencing input: PBMCs or T cells enriched from blood (not recorded which). These receptors were obtained from a man aged 45-65 years who had recovered from COVID-19.

The chain employs TRBV29-1 and TRBJ1-2, with TRBD1 matching over 10 bases. Looked up from germline, CDR1 is SQVTM and CDR2 is ANQGSEA. With 6 bases clipped from V and 4 bases from J, the junction kept 5 bases outside the gene matches. This CDR3 has 13 amino acids. The CDR3 coding sequence is TGCAGCGTAGGGACAGGGGCGGTCTATGGCTACACCTTC. Translation: CSVGTGAVYGYTF.

This chain joins TRBV15 and TRBJ1-5; 7 bases are shared with TRBD1. V lost 5 bases to trimming and J lost 2 bases; unmatched junction nucleotides: 3. The CDR3 runs to 14 residues. Germline CDR1 LNHNV, CDR2 YYDKDF (reference sequence). This CDR3 is CATSLGQGNQPQHF. CDR3 in DNA: TGTGCCACCAGCTTAGGACAGGGCAATCAGCCCCAGCATTTT.

The chain combines TRBV27 with TRBJ2-1; 10 bases match TRBD1. Germline V lookup: CDR1 MNHEY, CDR2 SMNVEV (reference sequence). The CDR3 sequence is 14 residues long. J gave up 3 bases and V 8 bases, and 4 bases lay outside the gene matches. CDR3 sequence: CASGRTGGYNEQFF. As DNA, the CDR3 is TGTGCCAGCGGTCGGACAGGGGGCTACAATGAGCAGTTCTTC.

The chain couples TRBV6-4 to TRBJ2-3; 9 positions match TRBD2. Germline values: CDR1 MRHNA, CDR2 SNTAGT. V dropped 5 bases and J dropped 4; count of bases not matched to a gene: 4. The CDR3 runs 14 residues. The CDR3 DNA is TGTGCCAGCAGTCTAGCGGGGTCTCCAGATACGCAGTATTTT. It translates to CASSLAGSPDTQYF.

The chain recombines TRBV7-2 with TRBJ2-6, with D maybe TRBD1 (5 bases). Germline V CDR1 and CDR2: SGHTA, FQGNSA. Deletions cut 5 bases from V and 0 bases from J, with 8 bases between. This CDR3 comprises 15 residues. The CDR3 loop is CASSQDSSGANVLTF. DNA of the CDR3: TGTGCCAGCAGCCAAGACAGCTCTGGGGCCAACGTCCTGACTTTC.

The rearrangement links TRBV6-5 to TRBJ2-1, with TRBD2 identical over 9 bases. The CDR3 is made up of 16 amino acids. CDR1 is MNHEY and CDR2 is SVGAGI in the germline V gene. V trimming: 4 bases; J trimming: 5 bases; junction bases outside the gene matches: 9. CDR3 coding DNA: TGTGCCAGCAGTTTCTGGCGGGGGGGCCCCCACAATGAGCAGTTCTTC. This codes for CASSFWRGGPHNEQFF.

In its sample, this clone was seen a few times. The chain links TRBV9 to TRBJ1-6; D may be TRBD1 (6 bases). The CDR3 covers 18 residues. V dropped 0 bases and J dropped 0 bases, with 13 bases sitting between them. Germline V gene lookup returns CDR1 SGDLS and CDR2 YYNGEE. CDR3 in amino acids: CASSVDSTGGSYNSPLHF. CDR3 coding DNA: TGTGCCAGCAGCGTAGACTCGACAGGAGGCTCCTATAATTCACCCCTCCACTTT.

The chain has TRBV2 and TRBJ1-4; tentative D call: TRBD1 (6 bases). From germline, CDR1 is SNHLY and CDR2 FYNNEI. The CDR3 runs to 13 residues. The V end was cut by 6 bases, the J end by 6 bases, with 11 bases between. The CDR3 protein is CASSRDTYEKLFF. The CDR3 DNA reads TGTGCCAGCAGCCGGGACACCTATGAAAAACTGTTTTTT.

The J gene is TRBJ1-5, the V gene TRBV25-1; D is unresolved. CDR3 length: 14 residues. The V end lost 7 bases, the J end lost 0 bases, and 10 bases lay between the germline ends. Germline V gene lookup returns CDR1 MGHDK and CDR2 SYGVNS. The CDR3 loop reads CASNGDYSNQPQHF. The CDR3 DNA reads as TGTGCCAGCAACGGTGATTATAGCAATCAGCCCCAGCATTTT.

The chain has TRBV2 and TRBJ2-7; D call uncertain. Between the trimmed V and J ends, which lost 3 bases and 11 bases, there was a span of 20 bases. Germline CDR1 and CDR2: SNHLY and FYNNEI. The CDR3 is made up of 14 amino acids. This CDR3 is CASSDDVARGLEYF. In DNA form, the CDR3 reads TGTGCCAGCAGTGATGACGTCGCCAGAGGATTAGAGTACTTC.

The rearrangement links TRBV30 to TRBJ2-3; 10 positions agree with TRBD2. Trimming cost V 0 bases and J 0 bases; bases outside gene matches: 3. CDR1 and CDR2 from the germline V gene are GTSNPN and SVGIG (reference sequence). This CDR3 is built from 16 residues. This CDR3 is CAWSVGSGGSTDTQYF. In DNA form, the CDR3 reads TGTGCCTGGAGTGTGGGTAGCGGGGGGAGCACAGATACGCAGTATTTT.

The chain combines TRBV5-1 with TRBJ2-5, with TRBD2 matching over 12 bases. CDR3 length equals 16 residues. Per germline, CDR1 SGHRS and CDR2 YFSETQ. V shed 4 bases and J 4 bases; nucleotides not matched to a gene: 8. The CDR3 DNA reads TGCGCCAGCAGCCCTCTAGCGGGGGGGCCCGGAGAGACCCAGTACTTC. Amino acid sequence: CASSPLAGGPGETQYF.

The chain couples TRBV2 to TRBJ1-2; 12 nucleotides agree with TRBD1. V shed 6 bases and J 4 bases; nucleotides not matched to a gene: 6. CDR3 length: 15 residues. CDR1 and CDR2 (germline): SNHLY, FYNNEI. CDR3 protein: CASSVGTGGGYGYTF. CDR3 DNA sequence: TGTGCCAGCAGCGTCGGGACAGGGGGCGGCTATGGCTACACCTTC.

The chain recombines TRBV10-2 with TRBJ2-5, with D perhaps matching TRBD2 (6 bases). In germline, CDR1 is WSHSY, CDR2 SAAADI. V lost 8 bases and J 4 bases, leaving 23 bases between the germline ends. This CDR3 has 16 amino acids. The CDR3 protein is CASRRDGLSVGETQYF. The CDR3 nucleotides read TGCGCCAGCCGGCGGGACGGGTTGAGTGTAGGAGAGACCCAGTACTTC.

This clone was recorded only once. V is TRBV9 and J is TRBJ2-3; a possible D gene is TRBD2 (5 bases). Trimming took off 0 bases at V and 3 bases at J, with 11 bases between the two ends. The CDR3 runs 15 residues. Germline V CDR1 and CDR2: SGDLS, YYNGEE. The CDR3: CASSVARAKTDTQYF. For the CDR3, the DNA is TGTGCCAGCAGCGTAGCGAGGGCGAAAACAGATACGCAGTATTTT.

The V and J genes are TRBV18 and TRBJ2-2; D ambiguous. V lost 1 base and J 1 base, leaving 4 bases between the germline ends. Germline lookup yields CDR1 KGHSH and CDR2 LQKENI. This CDR3 has 14 residues. CDR3 amino acids: CASSPRENTGELFF. CDR3 sequence (DNA): TGTGCCAGCTCACCACGAGAGAACACCGGGGAGCTGTTTTTT.

The V call is TRBV7-9, the J call TRBJ2-3; a weak D match, TRBD2 (7 bases). V lost 3 bases and J lost 0, with 10 bases in between. The CDR3 has 15 amino acids. Germline V gene sequence: CDR1 SEHNR, CDR2 FQNEAQ (reference sequence). The CDR3 reads CASSLGGPSTDTQYF. CDR3 DNA sequence: TGTGCCAGCAGCTTGGGGGGGCCAAGCACAGATACGCAGTATTTT.